These T cell receptor beta chains were read from a single sample in a study of shared clonotypes between healthy human individuals. Using immunoSEQ multiplex PCR, the repertoire was profiled, and TCRdb retains in-frame clones only, with some absent. This table has about 2.4 million clones, around nine tenths appearing once. Source material: naive CD4+ T cells sorted from blood. The origin of the receptors is a man aged 18 to 29 in good health. CDR3s include the opening cysteine and the closing phenylalanine or tryptophan. Fields, in order: CDR3 protein, V gene.

CDR3 protein: CARQGFNYGYTF
V gene: TRBV30

CDR3 protein: CASNRGRAYEQYF
V gene: TRBV6-6

CDR3 protein: CASSPGGGGITEAFF
V gene: TRBV5-4

CDR3 protein: CASSLRTTSGGADTQYF
V gene: TRBV5-1

CDR3 protein: CASSFGGGNYGYTF
V gene: TRBV28

CDR3 protein: CASSPYGTGPDAQHF
V gene: TRBV5-1

CDR3 protein: CASSMEGGDGYTF
V gene: TRBV19

CDR3 protein: CASSLLGTASYNEQFF
V gene: TRBV7-6

CDR3 protein: CASSQASSSYNSPLHF
V gene: TRBV4-3

CDR3 protein: CASSLAPRSQETQYF
V gene: TRBV11-3

CDR3 protein: CASSEEYNSPLHF
V gene: TRBV25-1

CDR3 protein: CASSLGTTGAYEQYF
V gene: TRBV7-3

CDR3 protein: CASSGRQDTGELFF
V gene: TRBV19

CDR3 protein: CASSSYRTGQENIQYF
V gene: TRBV7-2

CDR3 protein: CASRSQSSYEQYF
V gene: TRBV5-6

CDR3 protein: CTSSQDLTPWGTDTQYF
V gene: TRBV1

CDR3 protein: CASSEGQGDSETQYF
V gene: TRBV10-1

CDR3 protein: CASSPLARQAKNIQYF
V gene: TRBV27

CDR3 protein: CASSLVPYDTQYF
V gene: TRBV7-9

CDR3 protein: CASRGAGKETQYF
V gene: TRBV2

CDR3 protein: CASSPSGQSNTEAFF
V gene: TRBV18

CDR3 protein: CASSQDAGSGNDNEQFF
V gene: TRBV4-3

CDR3 protein: CASSDPLFSSYEQYF
V gene: TRBV2

CDR3 protein: CASSLAMNTEAFF
V gene: TRBV7-9

CDR3 protein: CASSRRGQETQYF
V gene: TRBV5-6

CDR3 protein: CASSSRQLLSPLHF
V gene: TRBV6-5

CDR3 protein: CASSGPGGGSYEQYF
V gene: TRBV19

CDR3 protein: CASSHGTGDTGELFF
V gene: TRBV18

CDR3 protein: CASSKGQGNQETQYF
V gene: TRBV6-6

CDR3 protein: CASSTPSTGELFF
V gene: TRBV6-1

CDR3 protein: CASSLGTSKFF
V gene: TRBV7-9

CDR3 protein: CASSLDRGLSYEQYF
V gene: TRBV7-2

CDR3 protein: CASSISAGGSSYEQYF
V gene: TRBV19

CDR3 protein: CASSWTGVLETQYF
V gene: TRBV6-1

CDR3 protein: CASSGEGTSTDTQYF
V gene: TRBV6-1

CDR3 protein: CASSAYLAGKLQETQYF
V gene: TRBV6-1

CDR3 protein: CASSLVSGGNTEAFF
V gene: TRBV7-2

CDR3 protein: CASSQGGGDYSPLHF
V gene: TRBV4-1

CDR3 protein: CASSEGTASGNTIYF
V gene: TRBV6-1

CDR3 protein: CASSASGVTGNTIYF
V gene: TRBV2

CDR3 protein: CASSQLVGFSDTEAFF
V gene: TRBV14

CDR3 protein: CASSWDHSGANVLTF
V gene: TRBV5-4

CDR3 protein: CASSPDGNQPQHF
V gene: TRBV18

CDR3 protein: CASSSSSQTQYF
V gene: TRBV5-6

CDR3 protein: CASAPPGAQETQYF
V gene: TRBV7-2

CDR3 protein: CASSPPALSYEQYF
V gene: TRBV18

CDR3 protein: CASSRTGGNEQFF
V gene: TRBV7-9

CDR3 protein: CASARPVPYEQYF
V gene: TRBV27

CDR3 protein: CASSSEPFNNEQFF
V gene: TRBV5-1

CDR3 protein: CASSEAYLGNYGYTF
V gene: TRBV6-1

CDR3 protein: CASSEALAGGTDTQYF
V gene: TRBV6-1

CDR3 protein: CASSAGRGFNEKLFF
V gene: TRBV5-4

CDR3 protein: CASRETGTNYGYTF
V gene: TRBV6-5

CDR3 protein: CASSKSQQGAVTGELFF
V gene: TRBV19

CDR3 protein: CASSPRTVGNTIYF
V gene: TRBV6-6

CDR3 protein: CASSPGQGKNTGELFF
V gene: TRBV5-4

CDR3 protein: CASSETASGLSSYNEQFF
V gene: TRBV6-1

CDR3 protein: CASRPQGPNQPQHF
V gene: TRBV28

CDR3 protein: CASSKQVGGELFF
V gene: TRBV19

CDR3 protein: CASSLGQGLGYTF
V gene: TRBV5-4